This T cell receptor (beta chain) was recovered during a study of response to subunit inactivated influenza vaccine. TCRdb re-called the RT-PCR reads through MiXCR, storing one row per CDR3 protein. The repertoire consists of about 520,000 distinct CDR3 sequences, with roughly 9.8% occurring once and the leading ten covering approximately 12%. V lost 0 bases and J lost 6; bases outside the gene matches: 12. Germline loops: CDR1 LGHNA, CDR2 YSLEER. The CDR3 covers 18 residues. J is TRBJ2-5 and V is TRBV4-3, with 11 positions matching TRBD2. The sample consisted of PBMCs from blood, taken 40 to 50 days after vaccination. The clonotype was recovered from a man aged 50 to 60 who received an inactivated influenza vaccine. Here the CDR3 reads CASSQDVSGGAGGKTQYF. The CDR3 nucleotides read TGCGCCAGCAGCCAAGATGTTAGCGGGGGGGCCGGTGGAAAGACCCAGTACTTC.